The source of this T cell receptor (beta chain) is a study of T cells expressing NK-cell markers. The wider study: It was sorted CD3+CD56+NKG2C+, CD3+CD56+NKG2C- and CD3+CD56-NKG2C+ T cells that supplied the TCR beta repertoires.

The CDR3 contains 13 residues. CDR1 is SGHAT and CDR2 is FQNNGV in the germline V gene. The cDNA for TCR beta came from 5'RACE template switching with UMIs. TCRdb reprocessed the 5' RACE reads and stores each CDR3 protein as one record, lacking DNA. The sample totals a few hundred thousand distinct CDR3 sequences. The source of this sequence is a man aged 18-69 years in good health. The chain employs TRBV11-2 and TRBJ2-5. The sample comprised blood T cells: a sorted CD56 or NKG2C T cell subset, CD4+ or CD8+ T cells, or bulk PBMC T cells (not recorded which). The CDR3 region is CASSLNRELAQYF.